Listed below are T cell receptor beta chains from one sample, sequenced in a study of PD-1 blockade in classical Hodgkin lymphoma. Repertoires were generated with immunoSEQ multiplex PCR, while TCRdb's copy carries only in-frame clones and drops some. The sample shows 13,000 or so clones, 82% of them seen only once. Sequencing used peripheral blood mononuclear cells (PBMCs), obtained at baseline. The receptors derive from a human donor with classical Hodgkin lymphoma. Each CDR3 is given with its conserved first and last residue. D genes are given only for firm matches. The size entry is marked missing in some rows and otherwise reads once, few, many or a size class.

v_call	clone_size	j_call	d_call	cdr3_nt	cdr3_aa
TRBV25-1	once	TRBJ1-2	NA	TGTGCCAGCAGTGAATCAGGGTTTGACGGCTACACCTTC	CASSESGFDGYTF
TRBV9	NA	TRBJ1-6	NA	TGTGCCAGCAGCGTCGGACTGGACAATTCACCCCTCCACTTT	CASSVGLDNSPLHF
TRBV7-9	NA	TRBJ2-7	NA	TGTGCCAGCAGCTTAGGGTCTGGGGACGAGCAGTACTTC	CASSLGSGDEQYF
TRBV7-3	NA	TRBJ2-1	NA	TGTGCCAGCAGCATAGTTCCTTTAGATGAGCAGTTCTTC	CASSIVPLDEQFF
TRBV5-1	NA	TRBJ2-2	NA	TGCGCCAGCAGCTTGGCCAGGGAGGCCGGGGAGCTGTTTTTT	CASSLAREAGELFF
TRBV7-2	NA	TRBJ2-3	NA	TGTGCCACCAAACGGCAGGGAAATATGGATACGCAGTATTTT	CATKRQGNMDTQYF
TRBV5-1	NA	TRBJ1-6	NA	TGCGCCAGCAGCCCTTCCCGGAGTCTCACACCCCTCCACTTT	CASSPSRSLTPLHF
TRBV29-1	few	TRBJ2-3	NA	TGCAGCGTCCCCTTCGCGGGTTTCACAGATACGCAGTATTTT	CSVPFAGFTDTQYF
TRBV7-9	NA	TRBJ2-7	NA	TGTGCCAGCAGGTCTACCCAGGGCTTCTTCTACGAGCAGTACTTC	CASRSTQGFFYEQYF
TRBV30	NA	TRBJ1-1	NA	TGTGCCTGGAGCCCCCGGAACACTGAAGCTTTCTTT	CAWSPRNTEAFF
TRBV5-5	NA	TRBJ2-7	NA	TGTGCCAGCAGCCGCGGGGCAGGCGGAGTCTACGAGCAGTACTTC	CASSRGAGGVYEQYF
TRBV7-6	NA	TRBJ1-5	NA	TGTGCCAGCAGCTTAGGAGAGGGAGTTCAGCCCCAGCATTTT	CASSLGEGVQPQHF